This T cell receptor beta chain was observed in a study of blood T cell repertoires in COVID-19. Study-wide context: Material from acute and convalescent COVID-19 was sourced from the United States, Italy and Spain. Sources were T cells, B-cell-depleted T cells, or PBMCs; the material itself was cDNA or gDNA.

The cohort comprised adults aged about 18 to 90 years residing in around 25 US areas. As originally analysed: By means of reference gene primer amplification, nucleated cell counts were estimated. Clones were read by immunoSEQ multiplex PCR, and TCRdb kept only the in-frame ones, dropping some. V and J calls and clone size come straight from that table; D and trimming were deduced from the DNA. The sample records about 280,000 clones, more than 80% being singletons. This receptor was identified in a woman aged 30 to 39 with acute COVID-19. Sequencing input: PBMCs or T cells enriched from blood (not recorded which).

CDR3 protein: CASSGPLAGEQFF. CDR3 DNA: TGTGCCAGCAGCGGACCCCTGGCGGGTGAGCAGTTCTTC. The chain uses TRBV9 and TRBJ2-1; D is possibly TRBD2 (5 bases). Trimming left V 3 bases short and J 9 bases short, with 13 bases between. CDR1 and CDR2 from the germline V gene are SGDLS and YYNGEE. The CDR3 length is 13 residues.